This TCR beta chain was recorded in a study of blood T cells in healthy people across ages. On the study more broadly: There was about one barcoded beta molecule captured by template switching per two T cells.

Overall study results and limits: Naive T cell percentage and TCR beta diversity correlated strongly. Getting older went along with TCR beta diversity per million T cells dropping roughly linearly.

This clonotype has a handful of counts. Its target is not known. The germline CDR1 and CDR2 sequences are SGHAT and FQNNGV. This CDR3 has 16 residues. The V gene end was trimmed by 4 bases and the J gene end by 0 bases; junction bases not matched to a gene: 3. A second PCR of about 7 to 12 cycles used a sample-barcoded 5' primer and a J-beta primer mix. Using its own MiXCR run on the 5' RACE reads, TCRdb lists one record per CDR3 protein. Among over 1,500,000 distinct CDR3 sequences, roughly two fifths were seen once, and the ten largest hold 23%. Sequencing was carried out using blood. This chain joins TRBV11-2 and TRBJ2-3, with 11 bases fitting TRBD2. The receptor's source is a human donor in good health. CDR3 protein: CASSSWTSGSTDTQYF. CDR3 DNA sequence: TGTGCCAGCAGCTCCTGGACTAGCGGGAGCACAGATACGCAGTATTTT.